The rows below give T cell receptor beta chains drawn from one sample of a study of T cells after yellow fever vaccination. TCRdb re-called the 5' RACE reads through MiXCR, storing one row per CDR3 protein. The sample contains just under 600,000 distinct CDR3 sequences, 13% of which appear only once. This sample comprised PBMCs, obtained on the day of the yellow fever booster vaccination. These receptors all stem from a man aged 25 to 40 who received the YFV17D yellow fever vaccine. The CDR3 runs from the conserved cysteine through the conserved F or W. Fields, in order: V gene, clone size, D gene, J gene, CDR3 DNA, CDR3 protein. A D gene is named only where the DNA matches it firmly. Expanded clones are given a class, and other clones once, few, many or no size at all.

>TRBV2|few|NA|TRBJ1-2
TGTGCCAGCAGTGAATCTGGAAACTATGGCTACACCTTC
CASSESGNYGYTF
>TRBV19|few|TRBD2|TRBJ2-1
TGTGCCAGTATGTGGACTAGCGGGAGGAATGAGCAGTTCTTC
CASMWTSGRNEQFF
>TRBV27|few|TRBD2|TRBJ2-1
TGTGCCAGCAGTTTATCTAGCGGGAGGCAATACAATGAGCAGTTCTTC
CASSLSSGRQYNEQFF
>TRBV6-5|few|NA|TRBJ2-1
TGTGCCAGCAGTTACGTCCCAGGTAGGGATGAGCAGTTCTTC
CASSYVPGRDEQFF
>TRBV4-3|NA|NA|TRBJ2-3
TGCGCCAGCAGCCTCAACCCTTCGGACTCGCCTAGCACAGATACGCAGTATTTT
CASSLNPSDSPSTDTQYF
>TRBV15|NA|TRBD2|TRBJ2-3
TGTGCCACCAGCAGACCTGGACTAGCGACAGATACGCAGTATTTT
CATSRPGLATDTQYF
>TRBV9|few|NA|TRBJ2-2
TGTGCCAGCAGCTTCTCGGGACACCACGACACCGGGGAGCTGTTTTTT
CASSFSGHHDTGELFF
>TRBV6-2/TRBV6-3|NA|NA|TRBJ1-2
TGTGCCAGCAGGGACCCCTCAAACTATGGCTACACCTTC
CASRDPSNYGYTF
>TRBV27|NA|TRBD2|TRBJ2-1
TGTGCCAGCAGTTTTATAGCGGGAGGTAGAGAGCAGTTCTTC
CASSFIAGGREQFF
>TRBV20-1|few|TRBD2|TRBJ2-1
TGCAGTGCTAGAGAGGGAGCTAGCGGGGTGCAAGGGCAGTTCTTC
CSAREGASGVQGQFF
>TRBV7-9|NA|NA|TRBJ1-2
TGTGCCAGCAGCTTACCTACAGGGATAAAGGATGGCTACACCTTC
CASSLPTGIKDGYTF
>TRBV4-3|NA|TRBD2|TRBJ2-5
TGCGCCAGCAGCCAAGGTCTGCGGGAGAGGGGCCAAGAGACCCAGTACTTC
CASSQGLRERGQETQYF
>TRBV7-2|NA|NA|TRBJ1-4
TGTGCCAGCAGTTATCAGCAGGGTGTTAATGAAAAACTGTTTTTT
CASSYQQGVNEKLFF
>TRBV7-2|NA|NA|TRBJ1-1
TGTGCCAGCAGCTTAAGGAGGGGCTCCTTGAACACTGAAGCTTTCTTT
CASSLRRGSLNTEAFF
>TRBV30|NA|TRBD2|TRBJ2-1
TGTGCCTGGACGACACTAGCGGGATCCTACAATGAGCAGTTCTTC
CAWTTLAGSYNEQFF
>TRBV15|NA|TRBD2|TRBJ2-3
TGTGCCACCAGCAGAGATTCAGTTCGGCGGGAGACAGATACGCAGTATTTT
CATSRDSVRRETDTQYF
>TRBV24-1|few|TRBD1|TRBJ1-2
TGTGCCACCAGTGATCGCAGGGGGCTAAACTATGGCTACACCTTC
CATSDRRGLNYGYTF
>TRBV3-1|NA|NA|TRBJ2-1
TGTGCCAGCAGCCGACCCGACAGCCACAATGAGCAGTTCTTC
CASSRPDSHNEQFF
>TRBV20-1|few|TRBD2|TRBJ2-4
TGCAGTGCTAGAGATCTTACCCTAGCGGGAGGGCCGGGAAACATTCAGTACTTC
CSARDLTLAGGPGNIQYF
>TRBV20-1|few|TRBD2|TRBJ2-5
TGCAGTGCTAGAGCGTTTACTAGCGGGAGCGGAGAGACCCAGTACTTC
CSARAFTSGSGETQYF
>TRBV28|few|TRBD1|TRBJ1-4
TGTGCCAGCAGTCAATCCCTAGTCACAGGGGTGTTTTTT
CASSQSLVTGVFF
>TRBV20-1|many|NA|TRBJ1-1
TGCAGTGCTAGGGCCGGGAACACTGAAGCTTTCTTT
CSARAGNTEAFF
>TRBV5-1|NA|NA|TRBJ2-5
TGCGCCAGCAGCTTGGAGCCCCAGGGTCGATTACAGGAGACCCAGTACTTC
CASSLEPQGRLQETQYF
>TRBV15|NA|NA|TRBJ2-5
TGTGCCACCAGCAGAGAGGGGCAGGAGGGTGGGGCCCAGTACTTC
CATSREGQEGGAQYF
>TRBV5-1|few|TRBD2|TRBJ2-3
TGCGCCAGCAGCCTGACTAGCATGACTAGCACAGATACGCAGTATTTT
CASSLTSMTSTDTQYF
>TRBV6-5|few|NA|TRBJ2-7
TGTGCCAGCACCTCGGACAGCTACGAGCAGTACTTC
CASTSDSYEQYF
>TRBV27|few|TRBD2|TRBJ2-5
TGTGCCAGCAGTCCCAACCTAGCGGGAGAGGGGACCCAGTACTTC
CASSPNLAGEGTQYF